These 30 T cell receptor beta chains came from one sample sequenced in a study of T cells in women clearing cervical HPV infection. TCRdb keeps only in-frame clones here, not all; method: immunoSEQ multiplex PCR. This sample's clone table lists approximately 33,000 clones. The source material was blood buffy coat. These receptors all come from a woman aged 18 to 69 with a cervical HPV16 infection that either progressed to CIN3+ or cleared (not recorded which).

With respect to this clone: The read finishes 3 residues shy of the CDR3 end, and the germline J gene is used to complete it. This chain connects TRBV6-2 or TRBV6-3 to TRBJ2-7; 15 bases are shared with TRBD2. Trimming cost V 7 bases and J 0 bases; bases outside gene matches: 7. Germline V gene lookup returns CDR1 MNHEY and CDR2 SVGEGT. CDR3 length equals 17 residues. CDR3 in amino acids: CASTSGTSGGSSYEQYF. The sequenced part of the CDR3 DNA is TGTGCCAGCACCTCGGGGACTAGCGGGGGGAGCTCCTACGAG.

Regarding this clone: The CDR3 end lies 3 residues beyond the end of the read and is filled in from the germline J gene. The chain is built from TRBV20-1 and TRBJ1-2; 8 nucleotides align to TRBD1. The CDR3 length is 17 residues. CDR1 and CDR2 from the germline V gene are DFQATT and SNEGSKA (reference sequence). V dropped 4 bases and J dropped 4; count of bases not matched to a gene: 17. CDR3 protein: CSAIDPGGQGGGYGYTF. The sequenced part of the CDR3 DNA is TGCAGTGCTATCGATCCTGGCGGACAGGGAGGAGGCTATGGC.

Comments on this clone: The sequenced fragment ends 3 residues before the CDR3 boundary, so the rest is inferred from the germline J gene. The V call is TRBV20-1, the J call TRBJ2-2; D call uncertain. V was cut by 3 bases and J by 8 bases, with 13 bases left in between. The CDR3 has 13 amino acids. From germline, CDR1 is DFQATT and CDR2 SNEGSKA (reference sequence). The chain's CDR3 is CSASRGKVGELFF. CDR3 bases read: TGCAGTGCTAGTCGTGGCAAGGTGGGGGAG.

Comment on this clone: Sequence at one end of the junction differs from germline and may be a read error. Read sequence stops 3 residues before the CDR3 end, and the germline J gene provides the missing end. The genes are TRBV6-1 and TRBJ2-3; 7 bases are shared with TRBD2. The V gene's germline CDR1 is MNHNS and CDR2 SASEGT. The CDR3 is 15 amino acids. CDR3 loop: CASSERAGAAETQYF. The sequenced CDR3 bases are TGTGCCAGCAGTGAAAGGGCGGGAGCCGCAGAGACG.

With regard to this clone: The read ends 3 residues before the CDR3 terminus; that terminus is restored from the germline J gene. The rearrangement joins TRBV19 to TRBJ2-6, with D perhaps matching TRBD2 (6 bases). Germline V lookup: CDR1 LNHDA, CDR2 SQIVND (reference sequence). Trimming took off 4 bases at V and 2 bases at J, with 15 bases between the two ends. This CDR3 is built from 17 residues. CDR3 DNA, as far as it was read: TGTGCCAGTAGTAGATCACCCACGGGGGCTGGGGCCAACGTC. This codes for CASSRSPTGAGANV. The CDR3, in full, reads CASSRSPTGAGANVLTF.

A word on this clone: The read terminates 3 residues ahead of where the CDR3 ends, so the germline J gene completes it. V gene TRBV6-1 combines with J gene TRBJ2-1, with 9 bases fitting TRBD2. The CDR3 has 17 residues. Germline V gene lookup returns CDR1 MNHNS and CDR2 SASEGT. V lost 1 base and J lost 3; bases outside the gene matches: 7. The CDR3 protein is CASSEEASGVHYNEQFF. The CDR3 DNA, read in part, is TGTGCCAGCAGTGAAGAGGCTAGCGGGGTACACTACAATGAG.

CDR3: CSARLSYEQYF. The part of the CDR3 DNA that was read is TGCAGTGCTAGACTCTCCTACGAG. V gene TRBV20-1 combines with J gene TRBJ2-7, with D uncertain. The CDR3 is cut off 3 residues early in the read; its end comes from the germline J gene. This CDR3 has 11 amino acids. Trimming removed 2 bases from V and 0 bases from J, with 2 bases in between. Per germline, CDR1 DFQATT and CDR2 SNEGSKA (reference sequence).

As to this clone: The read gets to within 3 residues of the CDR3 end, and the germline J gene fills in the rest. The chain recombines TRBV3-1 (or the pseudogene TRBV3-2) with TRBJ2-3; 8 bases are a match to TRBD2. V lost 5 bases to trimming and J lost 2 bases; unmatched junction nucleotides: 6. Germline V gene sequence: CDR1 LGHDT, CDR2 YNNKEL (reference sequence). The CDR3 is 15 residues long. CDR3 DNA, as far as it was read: TGTGCCAGCAGCTTACTAGCGGCCCTCACAGATACG. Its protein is CASSLLAALTDT. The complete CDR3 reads CASSLLAALTDTQYF.

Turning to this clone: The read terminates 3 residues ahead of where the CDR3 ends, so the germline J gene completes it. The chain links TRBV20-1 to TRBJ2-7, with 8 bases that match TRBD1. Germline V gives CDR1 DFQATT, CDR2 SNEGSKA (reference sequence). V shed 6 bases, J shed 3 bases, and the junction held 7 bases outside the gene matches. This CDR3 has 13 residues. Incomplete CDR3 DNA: TGCAGTGCCCCCACAGGGGGGTTCTACGAG. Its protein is CSAPTGGFYE. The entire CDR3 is CSAPTGGFYEQYF.

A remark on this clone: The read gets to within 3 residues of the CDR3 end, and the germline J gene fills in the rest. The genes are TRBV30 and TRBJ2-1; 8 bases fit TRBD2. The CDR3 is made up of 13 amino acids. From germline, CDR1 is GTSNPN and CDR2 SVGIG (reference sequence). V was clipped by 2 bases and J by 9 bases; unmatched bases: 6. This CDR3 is CAWSSPGGLEQFF. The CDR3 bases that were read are TGTGCCTGGAGTTCACCGGGGGGGCTTGAG. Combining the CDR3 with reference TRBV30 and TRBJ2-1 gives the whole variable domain SQTIHQWPATLVQPVGSPLSLECTVEGTSNPNLYWYRQAAGRGLQLLFYSVGIGQISSEVPQNLSASRPQDRQFILSSKKLLLSDSGFYLCAWSSPGGLEQFFGPGTRLTVL.

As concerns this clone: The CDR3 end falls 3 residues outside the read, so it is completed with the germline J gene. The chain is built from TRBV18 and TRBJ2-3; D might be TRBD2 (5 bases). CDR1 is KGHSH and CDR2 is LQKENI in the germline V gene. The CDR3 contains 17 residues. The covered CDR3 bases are TGTGCCAGCTCACGGAAGCAGGACTTTTATAGCAATCAGCCG. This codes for CASSRKQDFYSNQP. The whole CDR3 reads CASSRKQDFYSNQPQYF.

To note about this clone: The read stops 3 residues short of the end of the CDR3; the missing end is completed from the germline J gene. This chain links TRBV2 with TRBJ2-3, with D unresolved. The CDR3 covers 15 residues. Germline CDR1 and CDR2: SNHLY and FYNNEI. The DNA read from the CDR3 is TGTGCCAGCAGTGTGGTAGGATTTAGCAATCAGCCG. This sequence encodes CASSVVGFSNQP. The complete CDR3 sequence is CASSVVGFSNQPQYF.

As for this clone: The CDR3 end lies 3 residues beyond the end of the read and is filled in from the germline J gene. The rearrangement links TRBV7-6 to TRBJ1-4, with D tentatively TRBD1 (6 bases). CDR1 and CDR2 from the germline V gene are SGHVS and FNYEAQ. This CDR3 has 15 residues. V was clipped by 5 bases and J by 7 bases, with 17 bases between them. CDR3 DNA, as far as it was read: TGTGCCAGCAGCCCGCTAGGGGGGGCGGGTGAAAAA. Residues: CASSPLGGAGEK. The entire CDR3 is CASSPLGGAGEKLFF. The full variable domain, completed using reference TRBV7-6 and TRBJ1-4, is GAGVSQSPRYKVTKRGQDVALRCDPISGHVSLYWYRQALGQGPEFLTYFNYEAQQDKSGLPNDRFSAERPEGSISTLTIQRTEQRDSAMYRCASSPLGGAGEKLFFGSGTQLSVL.

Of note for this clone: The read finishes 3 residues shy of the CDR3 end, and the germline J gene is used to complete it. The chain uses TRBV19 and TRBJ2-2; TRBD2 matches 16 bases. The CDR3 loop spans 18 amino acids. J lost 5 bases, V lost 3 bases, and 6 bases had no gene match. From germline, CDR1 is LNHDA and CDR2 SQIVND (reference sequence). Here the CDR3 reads CASSMGLAGGRITGELFF. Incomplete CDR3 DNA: TGTGCCAGTAGTATGGGACTAGCGGGGGGGCGAATAACCGGGGAG.

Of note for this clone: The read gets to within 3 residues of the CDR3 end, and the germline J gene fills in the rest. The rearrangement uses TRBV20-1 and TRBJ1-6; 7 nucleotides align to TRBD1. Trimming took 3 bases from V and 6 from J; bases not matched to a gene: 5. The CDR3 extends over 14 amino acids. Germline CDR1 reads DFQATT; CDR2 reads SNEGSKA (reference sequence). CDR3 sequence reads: CSASTGQSNSPLHF. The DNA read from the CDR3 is TGCAGTGCTAGCACGGGACAGTCTAATTCACCC.

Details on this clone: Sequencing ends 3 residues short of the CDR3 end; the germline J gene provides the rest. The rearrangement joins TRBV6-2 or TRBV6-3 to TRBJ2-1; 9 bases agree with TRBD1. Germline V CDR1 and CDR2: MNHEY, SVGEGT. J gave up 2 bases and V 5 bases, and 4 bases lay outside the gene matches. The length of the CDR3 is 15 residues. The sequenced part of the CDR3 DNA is TGTGCCAGCAGTGACAGGGGGACGACCTACAATGAG. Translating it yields CASSDRGTTYNE. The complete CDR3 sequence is CASSDRGTTYNEQFF.

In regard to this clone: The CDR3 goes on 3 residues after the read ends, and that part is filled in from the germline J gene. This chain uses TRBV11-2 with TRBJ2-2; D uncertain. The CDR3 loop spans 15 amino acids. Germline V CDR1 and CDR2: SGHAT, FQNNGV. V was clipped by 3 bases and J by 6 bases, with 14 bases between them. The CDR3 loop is CASSFGPVQAGELFF. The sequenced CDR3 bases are TGTGCCAGCAGCTTCGGCCCGGTGCAGGCCGGGGAG.

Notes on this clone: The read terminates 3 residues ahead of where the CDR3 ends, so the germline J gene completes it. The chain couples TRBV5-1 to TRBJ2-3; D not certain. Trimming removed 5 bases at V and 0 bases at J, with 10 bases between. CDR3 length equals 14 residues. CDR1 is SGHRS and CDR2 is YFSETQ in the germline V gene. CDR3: CASSLTGSTDTQYF. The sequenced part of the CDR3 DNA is TGCGCCAGCAGTCTCACGGGTAGCACAGATACG.

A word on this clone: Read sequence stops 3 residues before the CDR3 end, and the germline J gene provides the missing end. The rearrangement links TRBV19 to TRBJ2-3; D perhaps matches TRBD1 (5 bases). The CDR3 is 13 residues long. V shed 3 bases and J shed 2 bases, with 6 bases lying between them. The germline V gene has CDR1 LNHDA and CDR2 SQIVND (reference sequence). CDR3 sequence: CASSMGHTDTQYF. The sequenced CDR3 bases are TGTGCCAGTAGTATGGGGCACACAGATACG. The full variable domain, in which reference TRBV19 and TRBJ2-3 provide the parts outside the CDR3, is DGGITQSPKYLFRKEGQNVTLSCEQNLNHDAMYWYRQDPGQGLRLIYYSQIVNDFQKGDIAEGYSVSREKKESFPLTVTSAQKNPTAFYLCASSMGHTDTQYFGPGTRLTVL.

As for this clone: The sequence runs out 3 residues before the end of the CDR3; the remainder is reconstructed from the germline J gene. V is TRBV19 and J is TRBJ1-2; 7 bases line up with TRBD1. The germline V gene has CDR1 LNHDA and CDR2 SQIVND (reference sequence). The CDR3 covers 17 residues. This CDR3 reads CASSIVSGAGGPYDYTF. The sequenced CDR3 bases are TGTGCCAGTAGTATAGTCTCCGGGGCAGGGGGTCCCTACGAC.

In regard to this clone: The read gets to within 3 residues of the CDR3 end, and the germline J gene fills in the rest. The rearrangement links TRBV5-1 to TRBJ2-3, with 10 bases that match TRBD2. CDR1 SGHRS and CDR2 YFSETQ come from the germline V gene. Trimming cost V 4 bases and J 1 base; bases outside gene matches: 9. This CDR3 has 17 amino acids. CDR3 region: CASSTRSGTSGTDTQYF. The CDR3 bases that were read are TGCGCCAGCAGCACAAGGTCGGGGACTAGCGGCACAGATACG.

CDR3 in amino acids: CASSLGGAEGYTF. The sequenced CDR3 bases are TGTGCCAGCAGCTTAGGGGGGGCCGAAGGC. The chain carries TRBV5-4 and TRBJ1-2; D possibly corresponds to TRBD1 (6 bases). The CDR3 end lies 3 residues beyond the end of the read and is filled in from the germline J gene. This CDR3 is built from 13 residues. Germline CDR1 reads SGHNT; CDR2 reads YYREEE (reference sequence).

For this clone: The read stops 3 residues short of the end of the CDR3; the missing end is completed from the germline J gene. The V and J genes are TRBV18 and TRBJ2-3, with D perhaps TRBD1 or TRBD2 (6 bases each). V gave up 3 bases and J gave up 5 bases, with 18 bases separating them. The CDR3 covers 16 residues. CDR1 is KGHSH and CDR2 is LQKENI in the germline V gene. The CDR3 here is CASSPFSRGGGDTQYF. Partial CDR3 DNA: TGTGCCAGCTCACCTTTTTCCAGGGGAGGAGGAGATACG. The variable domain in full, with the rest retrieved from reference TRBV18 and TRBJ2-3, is NAGVMQNPRHLVRRRGQEARLRCSPMKGHSHVYWYRQLPEEGLKFMVYLQKENIIDESGMPKERFSAEFPKEGPSILRIQQVVRGDSAAYFCASSPFSRGGGDTQYFGPGTRLTVL.

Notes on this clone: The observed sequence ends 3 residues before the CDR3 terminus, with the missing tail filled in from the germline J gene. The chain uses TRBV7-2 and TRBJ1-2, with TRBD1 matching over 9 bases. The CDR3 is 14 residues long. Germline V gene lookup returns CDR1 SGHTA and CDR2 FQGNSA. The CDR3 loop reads CASSWGGQGWGYTF. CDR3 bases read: TGTGCCAGCAGCTGGGGGGGACAGGGTTGGGGC.

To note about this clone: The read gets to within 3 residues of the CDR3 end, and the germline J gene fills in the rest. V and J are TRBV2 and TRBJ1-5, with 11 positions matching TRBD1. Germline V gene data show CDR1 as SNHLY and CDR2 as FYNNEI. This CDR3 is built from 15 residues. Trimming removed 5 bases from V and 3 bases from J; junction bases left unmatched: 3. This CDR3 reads CASSPGQGDNQPQHF. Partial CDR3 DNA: TGTGCCAGCAGTCCGGGACAGGGGGACAATCAGCCC.

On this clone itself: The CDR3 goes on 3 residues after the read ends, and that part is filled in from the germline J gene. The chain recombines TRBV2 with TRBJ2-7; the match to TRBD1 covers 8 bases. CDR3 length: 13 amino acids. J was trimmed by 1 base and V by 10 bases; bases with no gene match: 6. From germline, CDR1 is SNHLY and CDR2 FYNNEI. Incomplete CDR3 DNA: TGTGCCATATCCTGGACAGGGTCCTACGAG. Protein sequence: CAISWTGSYE. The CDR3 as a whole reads CAISWTGSYEQYF.

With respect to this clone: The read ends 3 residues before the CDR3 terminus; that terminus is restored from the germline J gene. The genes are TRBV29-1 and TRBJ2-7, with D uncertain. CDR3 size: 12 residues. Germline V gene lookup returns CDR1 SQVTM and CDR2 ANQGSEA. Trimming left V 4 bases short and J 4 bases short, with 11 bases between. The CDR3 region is CSVGTTPYEQYF. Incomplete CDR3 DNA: TGCAGCGTTGGAACCACACCTTACGAG.

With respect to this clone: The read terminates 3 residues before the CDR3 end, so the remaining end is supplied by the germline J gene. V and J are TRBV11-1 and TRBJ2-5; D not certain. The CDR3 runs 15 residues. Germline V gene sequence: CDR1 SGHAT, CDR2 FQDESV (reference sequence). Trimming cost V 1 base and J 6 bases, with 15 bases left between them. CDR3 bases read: TGTGCCAGCAGCTTAGAAGCGACCACGATTCAGACC. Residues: CASSLEATTIQT. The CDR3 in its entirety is CASSLEATTIQTQYF.

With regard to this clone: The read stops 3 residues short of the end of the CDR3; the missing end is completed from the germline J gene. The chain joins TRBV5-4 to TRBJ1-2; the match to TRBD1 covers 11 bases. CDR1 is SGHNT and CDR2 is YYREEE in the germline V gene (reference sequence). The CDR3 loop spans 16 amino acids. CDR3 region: CASSLPGQGAQDGYTF. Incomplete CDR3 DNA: TGTGCCAGCAGCTTGCCCGGACAGGGGGCTCAGGACGGC.

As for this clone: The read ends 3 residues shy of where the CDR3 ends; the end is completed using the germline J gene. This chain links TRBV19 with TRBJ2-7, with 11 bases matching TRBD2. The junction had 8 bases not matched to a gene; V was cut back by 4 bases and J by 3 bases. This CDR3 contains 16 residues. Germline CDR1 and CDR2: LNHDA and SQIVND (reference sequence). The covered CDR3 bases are TGTGCCAGTAGTAAAACCGGGACTAGCGGTATCTACGAG. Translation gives CASSKTGTSGIYE. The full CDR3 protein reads CASSKTGTSGIYEQYF.